Below are 9 T cell receptor beta chains sequenced from a single sample in a study of blood T cells in healthy people across ages. Combining a sample-barcoded 5' primer with a J-beta primer mix, a second PCR ran for roughly 7 to 11 cycles. Each CDR3 protein gets one entry after TCRdb re-called the 5' RACE reads with MiXCR. The sample holds some 640,000 distinct CDR3 sequences; 25% to 35% are singletons and the top ten take roughly 14%. Sequencing was carried out using blood. The receptors come from a woman older than 75 in good health.

Points on this clonotype: Relative to the germline gene, one junction end is altered; a read error may explain this. This sequence joins TRBV2 and TRBJ2-7, with TRBD2 identical over 13 bases. The CDR3 spans 15 residues. Germline CDR1 and CDR2: SNHLY and FYNNEI. The CDR3 DNA reads TGCGCCAGCAGGGCACTAGCGGGGGGGGGCAATGAGCAGTACTTC. Residues: CASRALAGGGNEQYF.

This clonotype has more than one count but fewer than ten. The chain combines TRBV2 with TRBJ2-1; D could derive from TRBD1 or TRBD2 (5 bases each). This CDR3 comprises 16 residues. The germline gives CDR1 SNHLY, CDR2 FYNNEI. V dropped 3 bases and J dropped 0 bases, with 12 bases sitting between them. The CDR3 DNA sequence: TGTGCCAGCAGTGAGGGAGTTAGGGGCTCCTACAATGAGCAGTTCTTC. Translation gives CASSEGVRGSYNEQFF.

This sequence joins TRBV7-9 and TRBJ2-1, with unresolved D. Germline lookup yields CDR1 SEHNR and CDR2 FQNEAQ (reference sequence). V was trimmed by 3 bases and J by 8 bases, leaving 14 bases between them. CDR3 length equals 14 residues. The CDR3 loop is CASSFLRARDEQFF. The DNA for the CDR3 is TGTGCCAGCAGCTTTCTTCGGGCTAGAGATGAGCAGTTCTTC.

This clonotype came up a few times. A much larger clone lies a single base off, so this may be a read error. This chain joins TRBV20-1 and TRBJ2-1, with a weak D call TRBD2 (6 bases). The last part of the DNA fits TRBJ2-7 better; the J call may be wrong. Germline CDR1 is DFQATT and CDR2 is SNEGSKA (reference sequence). CDR3 length: 14 amino acids. The CDR3 region is CSAREGGVYNEQYF. CDR3 DNA sequence: TGCAGTGCTAGAGAGGGCGGGGTCTACAATGAGCAGTACTTC.

The rearrangement joins TRBV5-1 to TRBJ2-3, with 10 bases identical to TRBD2. V shed 0 bases and J 4 bases; nucleotides not matched to a gene: 5. Germline CDR1 SGHRS, CDR2 YFSETQ. The CDR3 is 16 amino acids. DNA of the CDR3: TGCGCCAGCAGCTTGGAGCTAGCGGGAGTCCCAGATACGCAGTATTTT. Its protein is CASSLELAGVPDTQYF.

This clonotype was picked up many times. The CDR3 sequence is CASSLGPTASGLYF. DNA of the CDR3: TGTGCCAGCAGCTTAGGGCCTACCGCGTCAGGCCTGTACTTC. The chain couples TRBV7-2 to TRBJ2-5; D gene uncertain. CDR1 and CDR2 (germline): SGHTA, FQGNSA. The CDR3 spans 14 residues. The germline V and J ends were trimmed by 1 base and 13 bases, with 19 bases remaining between them.

This clonotype appeared many times. The chain joins TRBV19 to TRBJ2-7; D uncertain. Germline V gene data show CDR1 as LNHDA and CDR2 as SQIVND (reference sequence). V dropped 4 bases and J dropped 3 bases, with 13 bases sitting between them. The CDR3 has 14 residues. The CDR3 sequence: CASSTTPVSYEQYF. CDR3 DNA sequence: TGTGCCAGTAGTACCACCCCCGTAAGCTACGAGCAGTACTTC.

This sequence joins TRBV6-6 and TRBJ1-1; 7 bases line up with TRBD1. The CDR3 length is 15 residues. The junction had 8 bases not matched to a gene; V was cut back by 5 bases and J by 2 bases. Germline-derived CDR1 and CDR2 are MNHNY and SVGAGI (reference sequence). CDR3 DNA sequence: TGTGCCAGCAGTAAAAACCAGGGGGGTAACACTGAAGCTTTCTTT. Its protein is CASSKNQGGNTEAFF.

Ten or more counts support this clonotype. The rearrangement uses TRBV5-1 and TRBJ2-3; possibly TRBD1 or TRBD2 for D (6 bases each). Trimming stripped 4 bases from V and 0 bases from J, with 12 bases between. The CDR3 is made up of 15 amino acids. From germline, CDR1 is SGHRS and CDR2 YFSETQ. CDR3 nucleotides: TGCGCCAGCAGCCCCGGGGGACATAGCACAGATACGCAGTATTTT. This sequence encodes CASSPGGHSTDTQYF. Full variable domain (outside the CDR3, taken from reference TRBV5-1 and TRBJ2-3): KAGVTQTPRYLIKTRGQQVTLSCSPISGHRSVSWYQQTPGQGLQFLFEYFSETQRNKGNFPGRFSGRQFSNSRSEMNVSTLELGDSALYLCASSPGGHSTDTQYFGPGTRLTVL.